This T cell receptor (beta chain) is from a study of early T cells in non-severe SARS-CoV-2 infection. Overall study context: Bulk RNA taken from unsorted whole blood was sequenced, leaving chains unpaired.

The study, taken as a whole, reports: VDJdb-based matching was biased toward anti-spike CD8 responses and missed private and CD4 specificities.

Each cDNA molecule carried a unique molecular identifier. TCRdb re-derived calls from the 5' RACE reads in MiXCR, one entry per CDR3 protein. The top ten clones hold 2.8% of a sample with 40,000 to 60,000 distinct CDR3 sequences, less than 7.5% of them seen once. V lost 1 base to trimming and J lost 0 bases; unmatched junction nucleotides: 5. Germline V lookup: CDR1 KGHSH, CDR2 LQKENI. CDR3 length equals 18 residues. This clonotype was observed at least ten times. Its target is unknown. The sequence came from an adult who was a healthcare worker with PCR-confirmed SARS-CoV-2 infection or an uninfected control (not recorded which). The rearrangement joins TRBV18 to TRBJ2-3, with TRBD2 matching 12 bases. The sequences come from whole blood, collected at baseline. The CDR3 DNA sequence: TGTGCCAGCTCACCACAGACTAGCGGGGGTACTAGCACAGATACGCAGTATTTT. Encoded protein: CASSPQTSGGTSTDTQYF.